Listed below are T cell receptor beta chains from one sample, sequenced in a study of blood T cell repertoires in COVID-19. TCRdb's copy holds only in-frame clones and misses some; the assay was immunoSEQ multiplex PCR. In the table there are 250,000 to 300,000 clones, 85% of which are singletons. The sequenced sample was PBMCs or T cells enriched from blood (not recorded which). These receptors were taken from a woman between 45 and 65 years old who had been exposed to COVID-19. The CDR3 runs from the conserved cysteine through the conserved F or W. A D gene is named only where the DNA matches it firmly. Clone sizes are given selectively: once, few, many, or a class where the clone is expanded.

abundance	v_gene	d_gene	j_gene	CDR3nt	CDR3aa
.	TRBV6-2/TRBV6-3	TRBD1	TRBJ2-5	TGTGCCAGCAGCTTGGACAGGGACGAGACCCAGTACTTC	CASSLDRDETQYF
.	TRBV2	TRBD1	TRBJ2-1	TGTGCCAGCAGCTACAGGGGCTCCTACAATGAGCAGTTCTTC	CASSYRGSYNEQFF
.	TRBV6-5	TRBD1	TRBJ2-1	TGTGCCTCACAGGGGGACTCCCGAGGTGAGCAGTTCTTC	CASQGDSRGEQFF
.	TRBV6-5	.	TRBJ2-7	TGTGCCAGTGGCAGGTCAGCCTACGAGCAGTACTTC	CASGRSAYEQYF
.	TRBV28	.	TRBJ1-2	TGTGCCAGCCTCAAAATCTCCCTAAACTATGGCTACACCTTC	CASLKISLNYGYTF
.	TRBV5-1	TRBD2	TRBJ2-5	TGCGCCAGCAGCCCGGGAGGAGGTGGGACCCAAGAGACCCAGTACTTC	CASSPGGGGTQETQYF
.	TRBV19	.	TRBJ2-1	TGTGCCAGTAGAACTCCGGCGGGTAATGAGCAGTTCTTC	CASRTPAGNEQFF
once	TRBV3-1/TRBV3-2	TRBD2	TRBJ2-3	TGTGCCAGCAGCCAAGTCGGCGGGGGGGTTGATACGCAGTATTTT	CASSQVGGGVDTQYF
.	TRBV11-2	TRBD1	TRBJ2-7	TGTGCCAGCAGCTTCGGGACAGGCCCCTACGAGCAGTACTTC	CASSFGTGPYEQYF
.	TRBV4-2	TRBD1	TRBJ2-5	TGTGCCAGCAGCCAAGATGAGGGGGCCAAGACCCAGTACTTC	CASSQDEGAKTQYF
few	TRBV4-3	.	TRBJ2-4	TGCGCCAGCAGCATGGCGAACAGGATGTACTTC	CASSMANRMYF
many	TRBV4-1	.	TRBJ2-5	TGCGCCAGCAGCCGGACGGGGGGCGTTAGGGAGACCCAGTACTTC	CASSRTGGVRETQYF
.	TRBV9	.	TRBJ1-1	TGTGCCAGCAGCGTAGGTCAAATGGGGGGGACTGAAGCTTTCTTT	CASSVGQMGGTEAFF
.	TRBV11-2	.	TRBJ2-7	TGTGCCAGCAGCTTAGGACACGTCTACGAGCAGTACTTC	CASSLGHVYEQYF
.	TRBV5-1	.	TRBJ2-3	TGCGCCAGCAGCTTGGCCGGGGGCACAGATACGCAGTATTTT	CASSLAGGTDTQYF
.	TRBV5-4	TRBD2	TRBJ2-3	TGTGCCAGCAGCTTGGGCGGGGGACCCACAGATACGCAGTATTTT	CASSLGGGPTDTQYF
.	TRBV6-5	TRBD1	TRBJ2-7	TGTGCCAGCAGTTACTGGCAGGGGGTAGGAGAGCAGTACTTC	CASSYWQGVGEQYF
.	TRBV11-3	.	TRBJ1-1	TGTGCCAGCAGCCCGGGGGGGCGGGGTGCTTCTGAAGCTTTCTTT	CASSPGGRGASEAFF
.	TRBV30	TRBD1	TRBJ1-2	TGTGCCTGGAGTGCGGACAGGCAGTCGAACTATGGCTACACCTTC	CAWSADRQSNYGYTF
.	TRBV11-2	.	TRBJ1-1	TGTGCCAGCAGCTGGGGAGGTGGGGAAGGGAAAGCTTTCTTT	CASSWGGGEGKAFF
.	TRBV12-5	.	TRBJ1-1	TGTGCTAGTGGTTTGGTTACGCTAGGTCAGTCATTGAACACTGAAGCTTTCTTT	CASGLVTLGQSLNTEAFF
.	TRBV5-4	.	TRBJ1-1	TGTGCCAGCAGCTTGGACACAGTGAACACTGAAGCTTTCTTT	CASSLDTVNTEAFF
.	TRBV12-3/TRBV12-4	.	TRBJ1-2	TGTGCCAGCACCGGGAGGCGGCTAGGCGGCTACACCTTC	CASTGRRLGGYTF
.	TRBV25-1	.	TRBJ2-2	TGTGCCAGCAGTGAATCCCTAGCGACCACCGGGGAGCTGTTTTTT	CASSESLATTGELFF
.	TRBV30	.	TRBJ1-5	TGTGCCTGGAGTGACGCAGGGGGCAATCAGCCCCAGCATTTT	CAWSDAGGNQPQHF
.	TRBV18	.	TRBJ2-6	TGTGCCAGCTCACCCGAAACACCCTCCTGGGCCAACGTCCTGACTTTC	CASSPETPSWANVLTF
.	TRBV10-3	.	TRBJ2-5	TGTGCCATCAAAAGCAACCAAGAGACCCAGTACTTC	CAIKSNQETQYF
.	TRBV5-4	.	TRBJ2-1	TGTGCCAGCAGCTTGGGCAGGGTGAACAATGAGCAGTTCTTC	CASSLGRVNNEQFF
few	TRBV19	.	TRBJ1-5	TGTGCCAGTAGTATGGGGGGGGCGAGGGCGCAGCCCCAGCATTTT	CASSMGGARAQPQHF
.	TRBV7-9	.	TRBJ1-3	TGTGCCAGCAGCCCGCGACAGGCAATCGGAAACACCATATATTTT	CASSPRQAIGNTIYF
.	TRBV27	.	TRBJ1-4	TGTGCCAGCAGTTTAACAGGTCTAGAAAAACTGTTTTTT	CASSLTGLEKLFF
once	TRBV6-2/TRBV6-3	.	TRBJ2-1	TGTGCCAGCACCCCTTTAGGGCAGGAGGGCAATGAGCAGTTCTTC	CASTPLGQEGNEQFF